Listed below are T cell receptor beta chains from one sample, sequenced in a study of blood T cell repertoires in COVID-19. Profiling relied on immunoSEQ multiplex PCR, and the TCRdb table lists in-frame clones only, not all of them. The sample lists more than 300,000 clones; 88% were seen once. The sample consisted of PBMCs or T cells enriched from blood (not recorded which). The receptor set was obtained from a woman aged 18-35 years who had recovered from COVID-19. CDR3s include the opening cysteine and the closing phenylalanine or tryptophan. D genes are given only for firm matches.

v_gene,d_gene,j_gene,CDR3aa
TRBV19,NA,TRBJ1-5,CASSMGARGNQPQHF
TRBV2,TRBD1,TRBJ2-1,CASIPRQGGNNEQFF
TRBV24-1,NA,TRBJ2-3,CATSDLVAATDTQYF
TRBV6-5,NA,TRBJ1-2,CASSPDSYGYTF
TRBV6-5,NA,TRBJ1-3,CASNRESFSGNTIYF
TRBV5-1,TRBD2,TRBJ2-7,CASSRGGPDEQYF
TRBV18,NA,TRBJ1-4,CASSALRAATNEKLFF
TRBV3-1/TRBV3-2,NA,TRBJ2-1,CASSLTGTHEQFF
TRBV7-2,NA,TRBJ1-5,CASSSPGNHQPQHF
TRBV28,TRBD1,TRBJ1-1,CAKYRGVVNTEAFF
TRBV19,TRBD1,TRBJ1-5,CASRGTGNQPQHF
TRBV19,NA,TRBJ2-5,CASSPGDLQETQYF
TRBV4-3,NA,TRBJ1-1,CASSQDSTRYEAFF
TRBV7-7,TRBD1,TRBJ1-4,CASSPTGGGGEKLFF
TRBV7-3,NA,TRBJ1-2,CASSLRAGDTHYGYTF
TRBV7-3,TRBD1,TRBJ2-5,CASSPTGFQETQYF
TRBV7-2,TRBD1,TRBJ1-5,CASSLSNRGNNQPQHF
TRBV7-2,NA,TRBJ1-1,CASTFVLGGATEAFF
TRBV12-3/TRBV12-4,NA,TRBJ2-5,CASSLSKGETQYF
TRBV29-1,NA,TRBJ1-1,CSVDETQNTEAFF
TRBV7-9,NA,TRBJ1-4,CASSPQPEGVGKLFF
TRBV19,TRBD1,TRBJ2-2,CASSISGQGGTGELFF
TRBV19,NA,TRBJ1-1,CASSIRNTEAFF
TRBV21-1,NA,TRBJ2-3,CASSNRDRYTDTQYF
TRBV5-4,NA,TRBJ2-5,CASSLSPPQETQYF